A single sample is the source of the 13 T cell receptor beta chains below, sequenced in a study of cytomegalovirus exposure and HLA in healthy donors. Assay used: immunoSEQ multiplex PCR; TCRdb lists only in-frame clones, some missing. The sample holds 52,000 or so clones, 89% seen once. The specimen sequenced was PBMCs. Every receptor here comes from a woman younger than 35 in good health and CMV-seronegative.

The chain employs TRBV7-2 and TRBJ1-2, with TRBD1 identical over 8 bases. The germline gives CDR1 SGHTA, CDR2 FQGNSA. Trimming cost V 1 base and J 4 bases; bases outside gene matches: 11. CDR3 length: 17 amino acids. The CDR3 sequence is CASSLVGSGGAPYGYTF. In DNA form, the CDR3 reads TGTGCCAGCAGCTTAGTAGGCTCAGGGGGCGCTCCCTATGGCTACACCTTC.

The chain is built from TRBV4-3 and TRBJ2-1; D is unresolved. Per germline, CDR1 LGHNA and CDR2 YSLEER. Trimming removed 1 base at V and 0 bases at J, with 7 bases between. The CDR3 is 15 residues long. The CDR3 bases are TGCGCCAGCAGCCAAGCGAGGAGCTCCTACAATGAGCAGTTCTTC. Protein sequence: CASSQARSSYNEQFF.

A remark on this clone: Sequence at one end of the junction differs from germline and may be a read error. The chain recombines TRBV7-7 with TRBJ2-3; the D gene is possibly TRBD1 (6 bases). The CDR3 has 15 amino acids. CDR1 and CDR2 from the germline V gene are SSHAT and FNYEAQ (reference sequence). DNA of the CDR3: TGTGCTAGCAGCTTAATGGACAGTAGCACAGATACGCAGTATTTT. Its translation: CASSLMDSSTDTQYF.

This chain links TRBV4-3 with TRBJ1-1; tentatively, D is TRBD1 (5 bases). CDR1 is LGHNA, CDR2 YSLEER, per germline. The CDR3 has 16 amino acids. V lost 1 base and J lost 6, with 18 bases in between. The CDR3 DNA reads TGCGCCAGCAGCCAAGCGGGGGAGACTCATCGGGCTGAAGCTTTCTTT. Translated, it gives CASSQAGETHRAEAFF.

The genes are TRBV5-1 and TRBJ2-5, with unresolved D. The CDR3 length is 16 residues. Trimming took 1 base from V and 1 from J, leaving 14 bases between them. The germline CDR1 and CDR2 sequences are SGHRS and YFSETQ. Here the CDR3 DNA reads TGCGCCAGCAGCTTGTCGGAGAAGACTCTCCAAGAGACCCAGTACTTC. The encoded protein is CASSLSEKTLQETQYF.

This clone was found once. The CDR3 loop is CASSLALAGYNEQFF. Written as DNA, the CDR3 is TGTGCCAGCAGCTTAGCACTAGCGGGCTACAATGAGCAGTTCTTC. The chain employs TRBV7-2 and TRBJ2-1, with TRBD2 identical over 9 bases. In germline, CDR1 is SGHTA, CDR2 FQGNSA. V gave up 0 bases and J gave up 3 bases; unmatched junction bases: 0. This CDR3 region has 15 residues.

This chain links TRBV19 with TRBJ2-1, with D perhaps matching TRBD1 (7 bases). Germline V lookup: CDR1 LNHDA, CDR2 SQIVND (reference sequence). This CDR3 is 14 amino acids long. V gave up 5 bases and J gave up 2 bases, with 10 bases separating them. CDR3 bases: TGTGCCAGTAGTGGAGGGGGCGCCTACAATGAGCAGTTCTTC. Residues: CASSGGGAYNEQFF. Full variable domain (outside the CDR3, taken from reference TRBV19 and TRBJ2-1): DGGITQSPKYLFRKEGQNVTLSCEQNLNHDAMYWYRQDPGQGLRLIYYSQIVNDFQKGDIAEGYSVSREKKESFPLTVTSAQKNPTAFYLCASSGGGAYNEQFFGPGTRLTVL.

The V and J genes are TRBV30 and TRBJ1-5; the match to TRBD1 covers 7 bases. The CDR3 is 14 residues long. With V trimmed by 3 bases and J by 5 bases, 7 bases remained unmatched. CDR1 is GTSNPN and CDR2 is SVGIG in the germline V gene (reference sequence). The CDR3 loop reads CAWSLGTGDQPQHF. DNA for the CDR3: TGTGCCTGGAGCCTAGGAACAGGGGATCAGCCCCAGCATTTT.

The chain has TRBV6-1 and TRBJ2-3; 8 nucleotides match TRBD2. Germline CDR1 MNHNS, CDR2 SASEGT. Germline trimming cut 6 bases from V and 1 base from J; bases unmatched to any gene: 0. The CDR3 length is 13 residues. CDR3 in amino acids: CASRLAGTDTQYF. The DNA for the CDR3 is TGTGCCAGCAGACTAGCGGGCACAGATACGCAGTATTTT.

The J gene is TRBJ2-1, the V gene TRBV10-3, with D perhaps TRBD2 (5 bases). The CDR3 has 16 amino acids. The V gene lost 3 bases and the J gene lost 3 bases, with 15 bases spanning the gap. Germline CDR1 is ENHRY and CDR2 is SYGVKD. The DNA for the CDR3 is TGTGCCATCAGTGAAGTCGAGCGGCTAAACTACAATGAGCAGTTCTTC. Protein sequence: CAISEVERLNYNEQFF.

The rearrangement links TRBV9 to TRBJ1-2; 8 bases fit TRBD1. CDR3 length: 15 residues. The V gene's germline CDR1 is SGDLS and CDR2 YYNGEE. After removal of 2 bases from V and 4 bases from J, the junction contained 7 bases not matched to a gene. CDR3 coding DNA: TGTGCCAGCAGCGTCGCGCCAGGGGGCAGCTATGGCTACACCTTC. Translation: CASSVAPGGSYGYTF.

V usage is TRBV9 and J usage is TRBJ2-7; TRBD1 aligns across 7 bases. The germline gives CDR1 SGDLS, CDR2 YYNGEE. V lost 3 bases to trimming and J lost 7 bases; unmatched junction nucleotides: 10. The CDR3 is 14 amino acids. The CDR3 loop reads CASSASLGGGEQYF. The CDR3 DNA reads TGTGCCAGCAGCGCCTCACTAGGGGGCGGGGAGCAGTACTTC.

This clone was recorded only once. The chain couples TRBV7-3 to TRBJ1-1, with TRBD1 matching over 9 bases. This CDR3 is 14 amino acids long. The germline CDR1 and CDR2 sequences are SGHTA and FQGTGA. V trimming: 5 bases; J trimming: 1 base; junction bases outside the gene matches: 2. The CDR3 loop reads CASSEGQGNTEAFF. The CDR3 DNA follows: TGTGCCAGCAGCGAGGGACAGGGGAACACTGAAGCTTTCTTT.